A selection of T cell receptor beta chains follows, all from one sample in a study of blood T cell repertoires in COVID-19. Here immunoSEQ multiplex PCR was the method, and the copy in TCRdb shows in-frame clones only, minus some. The sample has about 42,000 clones, more than 75% seen once. Sequenced material: peripheral blood. These receptors all stem from a man older than 75 with acute or convalescent COVID-19. Each CDR3 is given with its conserved first and last residue. Each record gives: CDR3 DNA, CDR3 protein, D gene, V gene, J gene, clone size. D genes are given only for firm matches. The size of a clone is reported for some rows only, either as once, few or many, or as a class for expanded clones.

TGCGCCAGCAGTGAGGCGGCCAGGGTCAGCGAGCAGTACTTC	CASSEAARVSEQYF	.	TRBV10-1	TRBJ2-7	.
TGTGCCAGTAGTATAGATGGTAGGGGCGCCTCACCCCTCCACTTT	CASSIDGRGASPLHF	.	TRBV19	TRBJ1-6	once
TGTGCCAGCAGTTTGGGGCTGGGGAACACTGAAGCTTTCTTT	CASSLGLGNTEAFF	.	TRBV25-1	TRBJ1-1	.
TGTGCCAGCTCACGGGACTCTAACTATGGCTACACCTTC	CASSRDSNYGYTF	.	TRBV18	TRBJ1-2	.
TGTGCCAGCATGGGCCGGACAGGGTCACCCCTCCACTTT	CASMGRTGSPLHF	TRBD1	TRBV6-5	TRBJ1-6	few
TGTGCCACCAGCAGAGATGGACAGGGGGGTATGGATGAGCAGTTCTTC	CATSRDGQGGMDEQFF	TRBD1	TRBV15	TRBJ2-1	.
TGTGCCAGCAGCTTAGTGGACAGATACCTGAACGTTGGCTACACCTTC	CASSLVDRYLNVGYTF	.	TRBV7-8	TRBJ1-2	.
TGCGCCAGCAGCTTGGGGACAGAATTCTACGAGCAGTACTTC	CASSLGTEFYEQYF	.	TRBV5-1	TRBJ2-7	.
TGTGCCAGCAGTGAAGCGCGTCAGGGGGCCAACTATGGCTACACCTTC	CASSEARQGANYGYTF	TRBD1	TRBV25-1	TRBJ1-2	.
TGCGCCAGCAGCCAAGAGACAGTGGCCCTGATCCCCTACGAGCAGTACTTC	CASSQETVALIPYEQYF	.	TRBV4-1	TRBJ2-7	.
TGCAGCGTCGAGGGACAGAGTTACACTGAAGCTTTCTTT	CSVEGQSYTEAFF	TRBD1	TRBV29-1	TRBJ1-1	few
TGTGCCAGCAGCCAGACGGGGGGCGCCCGGACTAATGAAAAACTGTTTTTT	CASSQTGGARTNEKLFF	.	TRBV3-1/TRBV3-2	TRBJ1-4	.
TGCGCCAGCAGAGCCGACAGGGGGACAGAGACCCAGTACTTC	CASRADRGTETQYF	TRBD1	TRBV5-1	TRBJ2-5	.
TGTGCCACCAGTGAACCCGGGGAGACCCAGTACTTC	CATSEPGETQYF	.	TRBV24-1	TRBJ2-5	few
TGTGCCAGCCAATGGACAGGGGGGGACAGAGAGACCCAGTACTTC	CASQWTGGDRETQYF	TRBD1	TRBV6-5	TRBJ2-5	.
TGTGCCAGCAGCTTACAGGGGGGAGGTCTGAACACTGAAGCTTTCTTT	CASSLQGGGLNTEAFF	TRBD1	TRBV5-5	TRBJ1-1	.
TGTGCCAGCAGCTTAAGACACTCGAACACTGAAGCTTTCTTT	CASSLRHSNTEAFF	.	TRBV7-2	TRBJ1-1	.
TGTGCCAGCAGTGAAGCGCGGGGCGATAATTCACCCCTCCACTTT	CASSEARGDNSPLHF	.	TRBV2	TRBJ1-6	.
TGTGCCAGCAGCCCGACTAAACACACAGATACGCAGTATTTT	CASSPTKHTDTQYF	.	TRBV11-2	TRBJ2-3	.
TGTGCCAGCAGCGCTGGGACTAGCGGGAGGATCGATACGCAGTATTTT	CASSAGTSGRIDTQYF	TRBD2	TRBV5-4	TRBJ2-3	.
TGCGCCAGCAGCTTGCAGGGGGCTGCCTCCTACAATGAGCAGTTCTTC	CASSLQGAASYNEQFF	TRBD1	TRBV5-1	TRBJ2-1	.
TGTGCCAGCAGCTGGACACGGAACACTGAAGCTTTCTTT	CASSWTRNTEAFF	.	TRBV11-2	TRBJ1-1	.